The 6 T cell receptor beta chains in this list originate from one sample, sequenced in a study of cytomegalovirus exposure and HLA in healthy donors. Produced via immunoSEQ multiplex PCR; TCRdb's table is partial and in-frame only. The table has about 140,000 clones, over 80% seen once. The material sequenced was PBMCs. Receptors originate from a man between 18 and 29 years old in good health and CMV-seropositive.

This clone was counted a single time. This chain uses TRBV19 with TRBJ2-7, with 10 nucleotides matching TRBD2. The J segment lost 6 bases and the V segment lost 2 bases, leaving 7 bases of the junction unmatched. The germline V gene has CDR1 LNHDA and CDR2 SQIVND (reference sequence). The CDR3 extends over 15 amino acids. CDR3 nucleotides: TGTGCCAGTAGTATATCTAGCGGGAGAGTCAGCGAGCAGTACTTC. It encodes CASSISSGRVSEQYF.

The chain combines TRBV5-1 with TRBJ2-7; the D gene is possibly TRBD1 (6 bases). CDR1 is SGHRS, CDR2 YFSETQ, per germline. V gave up 0 bases and J gave up 4 bases, with 11 bases separating them. The CDR3 runs 14 residues. The CDR3 region is CASSLVGGEYEQYF. In DNA, the CDR3 is TGCGCCAGCAGCTTGGTTGGGGGCGAATACGAGCAGTACTTC.

This clone was seen more than once but under ten times. The CDR3 DNA is TGTGCCAGCAGCCAAGAGTGGGGCATTTCTAGGGGCTACACCTTC. The encoded protein is CASSQEWGISRGYTF. The rearrangement joins TRBV4-2 to TRBJ1-2; D may be TRBD1 (5 bases). CDR1 and CDR2 (germline): LGHNA, YNFKEQ. This CDR3 is built from 15 residues. V lost 0 bases, J lost 8 bases, and 16 bases lay in between.

The chain uses TRBV29-1 and TRBJ2-3; TRBD2 matches at 12 bases. The CDR3 consists of 13 residues. V lost 6 bases and J lost 7; bases outside the gene matches: 5. CDR1 is SQVTM, CDR2 ANQGSEA, per germline. The DNA of the CDR3 is TGCAGCGTCCCGGGACTAGCGGGTAATACGCAGTATTTT. As protein: CSVPGLAGNTQYF.

J is TRBJ1-4 and V is TRBV5-6; TRBD1 is a possible D gene (6 bases). The CDR3 is made up of 17 amino acids. V lost 1 base to trimming and J lost 8 bases, with 21 bases between them. Germline CDR1 is SGHDT and CDR2 is YYEEEE. CDR3 DNA sequence: TGTGCCAGCAGCTTGTTACAGGGCGGCTTCAGCAGAGAAAAACTGTTTTTT. Protein: CASSLLQGGFSREKLFF.

This clone appeared a single time. This chain links TRBV5-1 with TRBJ2-3, with 9 bases lining up with TRBD2. The germline CDR1 and CDR2 sequences are SGHRS and YFSETQ. V gave up 4 bases and J gave up 2 bases; unmatched junction bases: 8. The CDR3 loop spans 16 amino acids. CDR3 in DNA: TGCGCCAGCAGCGCTGTAGCGGGGGCCTTCACAGATACGCAGTATTTT. As protein: CASSAVAGAFTDTQYF.